The present T cell receptor beta chain was sequenced within a study of cytomegalovirus exposure and HLA in healthy donors. The CDR3 contains 13 residues. Trimming removed 3 bases at V and 3 bases at J, with 8 bases between. Germline V gene data show CDR1 as KGHSH and CDR2 as LQKENI. The PCR made use of 60 Vbeta and 13 Jbeta primers. The assay was immunoSEQ multiplex PCR, and TCRdb's table has in-frame clones only and misses some. This sample has about 130,000 clones, with approximately 78% found just once. Regarding the study as a whole: In a later analysis, parvovirus B19, influenza, CMV and Epstein-Barr virus appeared linked to several top co-occurrence clusters.

Note on this clone: The antigen is not known.

The chain joins TRBV18 to TRBJ1-1; D may be TRBD1 (6 bases). The sequencing input was PBMCs. This receptor was identified in a woman in her thirties or forties in good health and CMV-seropositive. The CDR3 region is CASSPPGDTEAFF. DNA for the CDR3: TGTGCCAGCTCACCCCCAGGGGACACTGAAGCTTTCTTT.